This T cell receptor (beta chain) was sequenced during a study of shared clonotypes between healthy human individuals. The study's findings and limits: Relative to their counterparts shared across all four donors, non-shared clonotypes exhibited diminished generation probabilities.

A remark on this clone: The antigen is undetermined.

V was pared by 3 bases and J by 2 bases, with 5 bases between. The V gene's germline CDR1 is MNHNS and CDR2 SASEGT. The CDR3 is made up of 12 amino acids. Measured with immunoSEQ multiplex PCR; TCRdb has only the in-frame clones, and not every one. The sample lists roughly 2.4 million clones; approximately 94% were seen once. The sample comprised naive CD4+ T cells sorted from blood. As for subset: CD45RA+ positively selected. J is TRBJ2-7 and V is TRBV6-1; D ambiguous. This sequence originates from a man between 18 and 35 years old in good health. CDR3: CASSDEPYEQYF. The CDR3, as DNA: TGTGCCAGCAGTGATGAGCCCTACGAGCAGTACTTC.